A single sample gave rise to the 24 T cell receptor beta chains below, sequenced in a study of T-cell reconstitution after alpha-beta-depleted transplantation in children. The library targeted TCRbeta and was prepared with unique molecular identifiers. TCRdb fed the PCR reads into MiXCR, producing one record per CDR3 protein. The data contain hundreds of thousands of distinct CDR3 sequences, under 20% of them seen just once; the ten biggest clones take up approximately 44%. The sequencing here drew on PBMCs, mostly from graft donor cells, taken 360 days after TCRalphabeta/CD19-depleted stem cell transplant. These receptors originate from a male patient aged 2 to 10 who had a stem cell transplant for acute lymphoblastic leukemia, so the T cells may come from the graft donor.

The rearrangement links TRBV19 to TRBJ2-7, with a tentative D call TRBD2 (5 bases). The germline CDR1 and CDR2 sequences are LNHDA and SQIVND (reference sequence). V gave up 11 bases and J gave up 3 bases, with 8 bases separating them. The CDR3 consists of 10 residues. The CDR3 DNA follows: TGTGCCCCGCGGGTCTACGAGCAGTACTTC. Protein sequence: CAPRVYEQYF.

The sample holds many counts of this clonotype. The genes are TRBV28 and TRBJ1-5; 7 nucleotides agree with TRBD1. Germline lookup yields CDR1 MDHEN and CDR2 SYDVKM. This CDR3 has 16 amino acids. V lost 6 bases, J lost 4 bases, and 12 bases stayed unmatched. In DNA form, the CDR3 reads TGTGCCAGCAGCCCCTCTCAGGGGGTAAGGAATCAGCCCCAGCATTTT. Translation gives CASSPSQGVRNQPQHF.

This clonotype was picked up many times. The gene calls are TRBV20-1 and TRBJ2-4; TRBD2 aligns across 11 bases. V was pared by 1 base and J by 7 bases, with 6 bases of the junction left unmatched. The CDR3 is 15 residues long. Looked up from germline, CDR1 is DFQATT and CDR2 is SNEGSKA (reference sequence). This chain's CDR3 is CSARAPSGRTNIQYF. In DNA, the CDR3 is TGCAGTGCTAGAGCCCCTAGCGGGAGGACGAACATTCAGTACTTC.

This clonotype was seen a few times. The J gene is TRBJ2-2, the V gene TRBV18, with D hard to call. Trimming shortened V by 7 bases and J by 3 bases, and 3 bases separated the two germline ends. The CDR3 contains 11 residues. The germline gives CDR1 KGHSH, CDR2 LQKENI. In DNA, the CDR3 is TGTGCCAGCTTCTACACCGGGGAGCTGTTTTTT. Encoded protein: CASFYTGELFF.

This chain uses TRBV4-1 with TRBJ1-5; tentative D call: TRBD1 (6 bases). Looked up from germline, CDR1 is MGHRA and CDR2 is YSYEKL. Trimming shortened V by 3 bases and J by 5 bases, and 11 bases separated the two germline ends. The CDR3 sequence is 14 residues long. The CDR3 DNA reads as TGCGCCAGCAGCCAGACTACAGGGTATCAGCCCCAGCATTTT. Encoded protein: CASSQTTGYQPQHF.

This clonotype was detected ten times or more. The CDR3 region has the DNA TGTGCCTCCACGGCCCTGGTAGGAGACGGTGAGCAGTTCTTC. This translates into CASTALVGDGEQFF. The rearrangement uses TRBV7-6 and TRBJ2-1; no firm D call. The V and J ends lost 11 bases and 9 bases respectively, with 23 bases between them. There are 14 residues in the CDR3. The germline CDR1 and CDR2 sequences are SGHVS and FNYEAQ. Looking up the rest from reference TRBV7-6 and TRBJ2-1 gives the full variable domain: GAGVSQSPRYKVTKRGQDVALRCDPISGHVSLYWYRQALGQGPEFLTYFNYEAQQDKSGLPNDRFSAERPEGSISTLTIQRTEQRDSAMYRCASTALVGDGEQFFGPGTRLTVL.

This clonotype has more than one count but fewer than ten. V is TRBV28 and J is TRBJ2-3, with TRBD1 identical over 7 bases. With 3 bases clipped from V and 4 bases from J, the junction kept 10 bases outside the gene matches. In germline, CDR1 is MDHEN, CDR2 SYDVKM. The CDR3 loop spans 16 amino acids. The CDR3 sequence is CASSFGTVLDADTQYF. CDR3 bases: TGTGCCAGCAGTTTTGGGACAGTGCTAGATGCAGATACGCAGTATTTT.

This clonotype was counted ten times or more. The chain is built from TRBV4-1 and TRBJ2-5; TRBD1 matches 7 bases. The germline gives CDR1 MGHRA, CDR2 YSYEKL. This CDR3 contains 15 residues. V lost 5 bases, J lost 1 base, and 7 bases stayed unmatched. The CDR3 DNA follows: TGCGCCAGCAGCTCCCACGGGACAGTCCAAGAGACCCAGTACTTC. Protein sequence: CASSSHGTVQETQYF.

J is TRBJ2-7 and V is TRBV4-3, with 11 bases lining up with TRBD2. Unmatched junction bases numbered 7, after V lost 4 bases and J lost 8 bases. Germline CDR1 reads LGHNA; CDR2 reads YSLEER. CDR3 length: 14 residues. CDR3 coding DNA: TGCGCCAGCAGCCCACTAGCGGGAGTTTCTAAGCAGTACTTC. It codes for CASSPLAGVSKQYF.

This clonotype was observed many times. The genes are TRBV2 and TRBJ2-3; D call uncertain. CDR3 size: 15 residues. Trimming stripped 3 bases from V and 6 bases from J, with 16 bases between. Germline V lookup: CDR1 SNHLY, CDR2 FYNNEI. As DNA, the CDR3 is TGTGCCAGCAGTGATTGGCTAGTAGCAACTGATACGCAGTATTTT. This encodes CASSDWLVATDTQYF.

The table lists this clonotype with a few counts. Here the CDR3 DNA reads TGTGCCAGCTCACCACCCAGGGGGCGAAACGAGCAGTACTTC. It specifies CASSPPRGRNEQYF. The V gene is TRBV18, the J gene TRBJ2-7, with TRBD1 matching over 8 bases. The length of the CDR3 is 14 residues. CDR1 and CDR2 (germline): KGHSH, LQKENI. J gave up 5 bases and V 0 bases, and 3 bases lay outside the gene matches.

This clonotype was detected a few times. The rearrangement uses TRBV5-6 and TRBJ1-2; the D gene is possibly TRBD1 (5 bases). The CDR3 is 13 residues long. Germline-derived CDR1 and CDR2 are SGHDT and YYEEEE. Trimming took 7 bases from V and 3 from J, leaving 13 bases between them. The CDR3 DNA reads TGTGCCAGCTGGGCCATCAGGGACTATGGCTACACCTTC. This sequence encodes CASWAIRDYGYTF.

This clonotype was seen a few times. The chain employs TRBV6-5 and TRBJ1-5; 7 bases map to TRBD1. CDR3 length: 15 amino acids. In germline, CDR1 is MNHEY, CDR2 SVGAGI. With V trimmed by 0 bases and J by 4 bases, 3 bases remained unmatched. For the CDR3, the DNA is TGTGCCAGCAGTTACTCGGAGGGGGCTAATCAGCCCCAGCATTTT. This sequence encodes CASSYSEGANQPQHF.

This clonotype came up many times. The chain carries TRBV2 and TRBJ2-1; 7 bases match TRBD2. Germline values: CDR1 SNHLY, CDR2 FYNNEI. CDR3 length equals 12 residues. The trim removed 5 bases at V and 10 bases at J, leaving 5 bases unmatched. The CDR3 DNA reads TGTGCCAGCAGTAGCGGGATCGGGGAGCAGTTCTTC. The encoded protein is CASSSGIGEQFF.

The CDR3, as DNA: TGTGCCAGCAGTCGGCAGGGGGGGACCTACGAGCAGTACTTC. Its translation is CASSRQGGTYEQYF. V is TRBV6-2 or TRBV6-3 and J is TRBJ2-7; the D call may be TRBD1 or TRBD2 (7 bases each). The CDR3 loop spans 14 amino acids. The V end was cut by 5 bases, the J end by 2 bases, with 13 bases between. Germline V gene lookup returns CDR1 MNHEY and CDR2 SVGEGT.

The V gene is TRBV10-3, the J gene TRBJ2-1, with 13 positions matching TRBD2. The CDR3 consists of 17 residues. Germline values: CDR1 ENHRY, CDR2 SYGVKD. V lost 3 bases and J lost 4; bases outside the gene matches: 6. DNA for the CDR3: TGTGCCATCAGTGATCGGACTAGCGGGAGTTTTTACAATGAGCAGTTCTTC. Its protein product is CAISDRTSGSFYNEQFF.

The chain uses TRBV4-2 and TRBJ1-2, with 9 bases fitting TRBD1. Germline CDR1 and CDR2: LGHNA and YNFKEQ. With 0 bases clipped from V and 8 bases from J, the junction kept 10 bases outside the gene matches. CDR3 size: 16 residues. CDR3 region: CASSQDPQGARKGYTF. The CDR3 DNA is TGTGCCAGCAGCCAAGACCCACAGGGGGCGCGGAAGGGCTACACCTTC.

This clonotype was found many times. The chain recombines TRBV6-5 with TRBJ1-2; the D is unclear. V shed 2 bases and J shed 7 bases, with 11 bases lying between them. The CDR3 contains 13 residues. CDR1 is MNHEY and CDR2 is SVGAGI in the germline V gene. The CDR3 loop reads CASSYGLPGGYTF. The CDR3 DNA follows: TGTGCCAGCAGTTACGGGCTCCCAGGTGGCTACACCTTC.

This clonotype was recorded a few times. This sequence joins TRBV6-2 or TRBV6-3 and TRBJ2-7; D uncertain. Germline assignment: CDR1 MNHEY and CDR2 SVGEGT. CDR3 size: 13 residues. V shed 6 bases and J shed 2 bases, with 11 bases lying between them. CDR3 coding DNA: TGTGCCAGCAGACAGTTCTTTGCCTACGAGCAGTACTTC. The encoded protein is CASRQFFAYEQYF.

This clonotype was picked up a small number of times. Written as DNA, the CDR3 is TGTGCCAGCAGTTTTGGGAAAACTGAAGCTTTCTTT. It is translated as CASSFGKTEAFF. The chain couples TRBV12-3 or TRBV12-4 to TRBJ1-1; unclear D gene. There are 12 residues in the CDR3. V shed 3 bases and J shed 5 bases, with 7 bases lying between them.

This clonotype turned up a few times. The chain combines TRBV5-6 with TRBJ2-5; weak D call: TRBD2 (5 bases). V dropped 0 bases and J dropped 5 bases, with 14 bases sitting between them. The length of the CDR3 is 15 residues. Germline loops: CDR1 SGHDT, CDR2 YYEEEE. CDR3 in amino acids: CASSLVGRTGETQYF. CDR3 nucleotide sequence: TGTGCCAGCAGCTTGGTTGGGCGCACGGGGGAGACCCAGTACTTC.

The rearrangement joins TRBV4-1 to TRBJ2-7; 9 nucleotides match TRBD2. The ends lost 0 bases at V and 3 bases at J; junction bases unmatched: 9. The length of the CDR3 is 17 residues. Germline V gene lookup returns CDR1 MGHRA and CDR2 YSYEKL. The CDR3: CASSQDDVLAGLYEQYF. The CDR3 DNA is TGCGCCAGCAGCCAAGATGATGTTCTAGCGGGACTCTACGAGCAGTACTTC.

This clonotype was detected only a few times. This sequence joins TRBV5-1 and TRBJ2-4, with TRBD2 identical over 13 bases. The CDR3 totals 17 residues. The J segment lost 3 bases and the V segment lost 3 bases, leaving 6 bases of the junction unmatched. The germline V gene encodes CDR1 SGHRS and CDR2 YFSETQ. DNA of the CDR3: TGCGCCAGCAGCTGGACTAGCGGGAGTTCTGGCAAAAACATTCAGTACTTC. It translates to CASSWTSGSSGKNIQYF.

The chain recombines TRBV5-1 with TRBJ2-5; tentatively, D is TRBD2 (6 bases). This CDR3 contains 14 residues. Looked up from germline, CDR1 is SGHRS and CDR2 is YFSETQ. Deletions cut 4 bases from V and 7 bases from J, with 17 bases between. CDR3 nucleotide sequence: TGCGCCAGCAGCCCCGGGACTGGCGTAGGGACCCAGTACTTC. It yields the protein CASSPGTGVGTQYF.